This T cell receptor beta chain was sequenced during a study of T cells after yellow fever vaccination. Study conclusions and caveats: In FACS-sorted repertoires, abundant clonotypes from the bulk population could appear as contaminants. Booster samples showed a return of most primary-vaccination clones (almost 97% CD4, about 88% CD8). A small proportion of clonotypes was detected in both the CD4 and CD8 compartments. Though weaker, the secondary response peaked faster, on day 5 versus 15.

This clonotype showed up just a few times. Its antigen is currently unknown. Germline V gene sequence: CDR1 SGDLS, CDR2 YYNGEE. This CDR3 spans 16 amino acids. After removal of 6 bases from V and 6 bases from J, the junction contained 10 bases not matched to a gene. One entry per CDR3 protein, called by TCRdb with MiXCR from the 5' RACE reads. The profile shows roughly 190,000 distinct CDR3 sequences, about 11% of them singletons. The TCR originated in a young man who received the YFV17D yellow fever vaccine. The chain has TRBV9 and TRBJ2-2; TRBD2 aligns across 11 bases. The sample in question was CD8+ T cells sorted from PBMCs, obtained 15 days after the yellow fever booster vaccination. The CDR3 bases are TGTGCCAGCACCCGACTAGCGGGGTGGGAAGCCGGGGAGCTGTTTTTT. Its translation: CASTRLAGWEAGELFF. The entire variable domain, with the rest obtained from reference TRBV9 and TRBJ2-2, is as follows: DSGVTQTPKHLITATGQRVTLRCSPRSGDLSVYWYQQSLDQGLQFLIQYYNGEERAKGNILERFSAQQFPDLHSELNLSSLELGDSALYFCASTRLAGWEAGELFFGEGSRLTVL.